The 7 T cell receptor beta chains presented below share a single source sample, sequenced in a study of OX40 agonist ivuxolimab in advanced cancers. Here immunoSEQ multiplex PCR was the method, and the copy in TCRdb shows in-frame clones only, minus some. Of 21,000 or so clones in the sample, 80% to 90% are singletons; the top ten hold roughly 21%. The source was CD4+ or CD8+ T cells sorted from blood, collected in a trial of the OX40 agonist ivuxolimab. The receptors were sampled from an adult with an advanced solid tumor such as melanoma, head and neck, liver or kidney cancer.

The chain couples TRBV19 to TRBJ1-5; weak D call: TRBD1 (5 bases). The germline V and J ends were trimmed by 5 bases and 3 bases, with 20 bases remaining between them. Germline loops: CDR1 LNHDA, CDR2 SQIVND (reference sequence). The CDR3 is made up of 17 amino acids. The CDR3 protein is CASSGPLTGAYNQPQHF. CDR3 bases: TGTGCCAGTAGTGGCCCCCTCACCGGGGCCTACAATCAGCCCCAGCATTTT.

The J gene is TRBJ2-7, the V gene TRBV27, with TRBD2 matching 7 bases. Germline-derived CDR1 and CDR2 are MNHEY and SMNVEV (reference sequence). The CDR3 length is 14 residues. With V trimmed by 5 bases and J by 0 bases, 4 bases remained unmatched. The CDR3 spells CASSRGGSSYEQYF. The CDR3 nucleotides are TGTGCCAGCAGTCGGGGCGGGAGCTCCTACGAGCAGTACTTC.

The chain couples TRBV9 to TRBJ2-2, with D unresolved. CDR1 is SGDLS, CDR2 YYNGEE, per germline. The ends were cut back, 3 bases at V and 0 bases at J, with 12 bases in the middle. The CDR3 has 16 residues. CDR3 region: CASSASATSNTGELFF. For the CDR3, the DNA is TGTGCCAGCAGCGCCAGTGCCACTTCGAACACCGGGGAGCTGTTTTTT.

V usage is TRBV7-2 and J usage is TRBJ1-2, with TRBD1 matching 7 bases. This CDR3 contains 17 residues. Unmatched junction bases numbered 8, after V lost 1 base and J lost 0 bases. Germline values: CDR1 SGHTA, CDR2 FQGNSA. The chain's CDR3 is CASSLGPYRGSNYGYTF. The DNA for the CDR3 is TGTGCCAGCAGCTTAGGCCCTTACAGGGGATCTAACTATGGCTACACCTTC.

This rearrangement joins TRBV5-6 to TRBJ1-1; D may be TRBD1 (5 bases). The CDR3 is made up of 15 amino acids. Trimming left V 0 bases short and J 0 bases short, with 9 bases between. Germline V CDR1 and CDR2: SGHDT, YYEEEE. CDR3 residues: CASSLAWGMNTEAFF. The CDR3 coding sequence is TGTGCCAGCAGCTTGGCCTGGGGGATGAACACTGAAGCTTTCTTT.

The chain has TRBV5-8 and TRBJ2-3; 8 bases line up with TRBD2. The CDR3 loop spans 15 amino acids. Germline values: CDR1 SGHTS, CDR2 YDEGEE. J lost 9 bases, V lost 0 bases, and 9 bases had no gene match. This CDR3 reads CASSLGSGVILTQYF. Written as DNA, the CDR3 is TGTGCCAGCAGCTTGGGTAGCGGGGTAATTCTGACGCAGTATTTT.

The chain uses TRBV7-2 and TRBJ2-6; no firm D call. This CDR3 region has 13 residues. The germline V and J ends were trimmed by 3 bases and 4 bases, with 4 bases remaining between them. CDR1 is SGHTA, CDR2 FQGNSA, per germline. The CDR3 loop is CASSLGGANVLTF. CDR3 sequence (DNA): TGTGCCAGCAGCTTGGGCGGGGCCAACGTCCTGACTTTC.